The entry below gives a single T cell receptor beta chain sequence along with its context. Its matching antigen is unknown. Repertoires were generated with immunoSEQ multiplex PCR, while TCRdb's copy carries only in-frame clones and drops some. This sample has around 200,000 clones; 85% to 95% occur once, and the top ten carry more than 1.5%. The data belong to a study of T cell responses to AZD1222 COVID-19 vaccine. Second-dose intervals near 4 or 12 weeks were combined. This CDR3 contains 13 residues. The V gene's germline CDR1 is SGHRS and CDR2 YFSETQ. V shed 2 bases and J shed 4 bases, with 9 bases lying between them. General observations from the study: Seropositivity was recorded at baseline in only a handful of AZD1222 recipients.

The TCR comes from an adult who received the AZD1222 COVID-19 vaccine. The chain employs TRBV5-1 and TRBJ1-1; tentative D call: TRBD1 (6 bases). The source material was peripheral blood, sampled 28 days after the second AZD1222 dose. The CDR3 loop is CASSFTGLTEAFF. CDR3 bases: TGCGCCAGCAGCTTTACAGGGCTCACTGAAGCTTTCTTT.